These 23 T cell receptor beta chains share one sample of origin, sequenced in a study of blood T cell repertoires in COVID-19. Sequencing was performed with immunoSEQ multiplex PCR; in TCRdb, only in-frame clones are kept and a portion is missing. The sample has about 140,000 clones; roughly four fifths are singletons. The sequencing sample was made of peripheral blood. Source of these receptors: an elderly woman with acute or convalescent COVID-19.

The rearrangement joins TRBV6-4 to TRBJ1-2, with no clear D. With 2 bases removed from V and 8 bases from J, the gap between germline ends came to 18 bases. The CDR3 runs 15 residues. Germline CDR1 MRHNA, CDR2 SNTAGT. Here the CDR3 reads CASSDPGRSNGGYTF. The CDR3 region has the DNA TGTGCCAGCAGTGACCCGGGGAGGTCCAACGGGGGCTACACCTTC.

This clone appeared a single time. The rearrangement uses TRBV3-1 (or the pseudogene TRBV3-2) and TRBJ2-7; TRBD1 is a possible D gene (6 bases). CDR3 size: 14 residues. Germline CDR1 is LGHDT and CDR2 is YNNKEL (reference sequence). Trimming took off 6 bases at V and 4 bases at J, with 16 bases between the two ends. The CDR3 protein is CASRKQGATYEQYF. The CDR3 bases are TGTGCCAGCAGGAAACAGGGTGCGACTTACGAGCAGTACTTC.

This clone occurred once. The chain employs TRBV3-1 (or the pseudogene TRBV3-2) and TRBJ2-7; D is uncertain. The CDR3 is 14 amino acids. V shed 2 bases and J shed 2 bases, with 10 bases lying between them. Germline V gene sequence: CDR1 LGHDT, CDR2 YNNKEL (reference sequence). The CDR3 region is CASSQHLLTYEQYF. CDR3 DNA sequence: TGTGCCAGCAGCCAACACCTACTCACCTACGAGCAGTACTTC.

CDR3 sequence: CASSATSGGTYNEQFF. The DNA for the CDR3 is TGTGCCAGCAGCGCGACTAGCGGGGGAACCTACAATGAGCAGTTCTTC. V and J are TRBV9 and TRBJ2-1, with 12 bases lining up with TRBD2. The germline CDR1 and CDR2 sequences are SGDLS and YYNGEE. With V trimmed by 3 bases and J by 2 bases, 3 bases remained unmatched. The CDR3 is made up of 16 amino acids.

V usage is TRBV9 and J usage is TRBJ1-4; 8 bases match TRBD1. This CDR3 spans 13 amino acids. The junction had 3 bases not matched to a gene; V was cut back by 3 bases and J by 8 bases. Per the germline V gene, CDR1 is SGDLS and CDR2 is YYNGEE. Written as DNA, the CDR3 is TGTGCCAGCAGCGCTCGGACAGGGGAAAAACTGTTTTTT. This gives the protein CASSARTGEKLFF.

The gene calls are TRBV9 and TRBJ2-2, with 7 bases matching TRBD1. The trim removed 8 bases at V and 2 bases at J, leaving 3 bases unmatched. CDR1 SGDLS and CDR2 YYNGEE come from the germline V gene. This CDR3 is built from 13 residues. CDR3 nucleotide sequence: TGTGCCAGTGACAGGGCAAACACCGGGGAGCTGTTTTTT. This sequence encodes CASDRANTGELFF.

The chain combines TRBV6-1 with TRBJ2-1; D possibly corresponds to TRBD1 (5 bases). The germline V gene has CDR1 MNHNS and CDR2 SASEGT. V was pared by 3 bases and J by 6 bases, with 21 bases between. This CDR3 spans 17 amino acids. The CDR3 bases are TGTGCCAGCAGTGATCTCAACTGGGGCGTTGTTATCAATGAGCAGTTCTTC. This gives the protein CASSDLNWGVVINEQFF.

This chain joins TRBV12-3 or TRBV12-4 and TRBJ1-5, with D hard to call. The CDR3 totals 12 residues. Between the trimmed V and J ends, which lost 5 bases and 3 bases, there was a span of 5 bases. This CDR3 reads CASSLFNQPQHF. The CDR3 DNA sequence: TGTGCCAGCAGTCTTTTCAATCAGCCCCAGCATTTT.

The chain is built from TRBV13 and TRBJ2-7; the D gene is possibly TRBD2 (5 bases). CDR3 size: 19 residues. CDR1 is PRHDT and CDR2 is FYEKMQ in the germline V gene (reference sequence). V lost 2 bases and J 0 bases, leaving 23 bases between the germline ends. This CDR3 reads CASSLHSYGVADVSYEQYF. DNA of the CDR3: TGTGCCAGCAGCTTACATTCTTACGGGGTGGCAGACGTCTCCTACGAGCAGTACTTC.

The chain is built from TRBV5-1 and TRBJ2-7, with 8 bases identical to TRBD1. This CDR3 comprises 15 residues. The germline V gene encodes CDR1 SGHRS and CDR2 YFSETQ. V gave up 6 bases and J gave up 6 bases; unmatched junction bases: 14. CDR3 bases: TGCGCCAGCACCTTCGGGACAGGTCGAGGATCCGAGCAGTACTTC. This sequence encodes CASTFGTGRGSEQYF.

This sequence joins TRBV3-1 (or the pseudogene TRBV3-2) and TRBJ2-6; no firm D call. The CDR3 runs to 16 residues. Trimming cost V 2 bases and J 0 bases, with 8 bases left between them. The germline V gene has CDR1 LGHDT and CDR2 YNNKEL (reference sequence). Here the CDR3 DNA reads TGTGCCAGCAGCCAACCATTCGGCTCTGGGGCCAACGTCCTGACTTTC. Protein product: CASSQPFGSGANVLTF.

This clone was detected once. The chain combines TRBV5-4 with TRBJ2-2, with TRBD2 matching over 7 bases. The CDR3 is 16 residues long. CDR1 is SGHNT and CDR2 is YYREEE in the germline V gene (reference sequence). V lost 0 bases, J lost 3 bases, and 5 bases stayed unmatched. In DNA form, the CDR3 reads TGTGCCAGCAGCTTGGGCGGGAGAGTCTACACCGGGGAGCTGTTTTTT. Protein sequence: CASSLGGRVYTGELFF.

The rearrangement uses TRBV13 and TRBJ2-7; D is perhaps TRBD1 (5 bases). The CDR3 loop spans 12 amino acids. The germline V and J ends were trimmed by 1 base and 4 bases, with 5 bases remaining between them. Germline CDR1 PRHDT, CDR2 FYEKMQ (reference sequence). In nucleotides, the CDR3 is TGTGCCAGCAGCTTAGACAGGTACGAGCAGTACTTC. Its translation is CASSLDRYEQYF.

The genes are TRBV30 and TRBJ2-5; 9 bases are shared with TRBD2. This CDR3 is built from 16 residues. V shed 1 base, J shed 5 bases, and the junction held 11 bases outside the gene matches. Germline values: CDR1 GTSNPN, CDR2 SVGIG (reference sequence). The CDR3 is CAWSALAGYLTETQYF. As DNA, the CDR3 is TGTGCCTGGAGTGCGCTAGCGGGGTATTTGACGGAGACCCAGTACTTC. Based on the CDR3 plus reference TRBV30 and TRBJ2-5, the full variable domain is SQTIHQWPATLVQPVGSPLSLECTVEGTSNPNLYWYRQAAGRGLQLLFYSVGIGQISSEVPQNLSASRPQDRQFILSSKKLLLSDSGFYLCAWSALAGYLTETQYFGPGTRLLVL.

The rearrangement uses TRBV5-1 and TRBJ2-1; maybe TRBD1 (5 bases). This CDR3 has 15 amino acids. Germline values: CDR1 SGHRS, CDR2 YFSETQ. V lost 1 base and J lost 6, with 14 bases in between. The CDR3 here is CASSLWGLQGNEQFF. CDR3 nucleotide sequence: TGCGCCAGCAGCTTGTGGGGCCTTCAGGGCAATGAGCAGTTCTTC.

The J gene is TRBJ2-5, the V gene TRBV1; TRBD2, the table's D call, lacks a check against the DNA. TRBV1 is shown as a pseudogene. The length of the CDR3 is 17 residues. DNA for the CDR3: TGCACCAGCAGCCTGGGACTAGCGGGGGGGTCCTGGAAGACCCAGTACTTC. Translating gives CTSSLGLAGGSWKTQYF.

The rearrangement joins TRBV3-1 (or the pseudogene TRBV3-2) to TRBJ1-6; maybe TRBD1 (6 bases). Germline CDR1 reads LGHDT; CDR2 reads YNNKEL (reference sequence). This CDR3 has 16 amino acids. Trimming took off 1 base at V and 2 bases at J, with 9 bases between the two ends. CDR3 in amino acids: CASSQGQDPYNSPLHF. In DNA form, the CDR3 reads TGTGCCAGCAGCCAAGGACAGGACCCCTATAATTCACCCCTCCACTTT.

V is TRBV2 and J is TRBJ1-3, with a possible D match to TRBD1 (5 bases). Germline CDR1 is SNHLY and CDR2 is FYNNEI. This CDR3 has 13 amino acids. Trimming removed 1 base at V and 9 bases at J, with 10 bases between. CDR3 nucleotide sequence: TGTGCCAGCAGTGAAGTTACCGGGGGCACCATATATTTT. As protein: CASSEVTGGTIYF.

This sequence joins TRBV24-1 and TRBJ2-7; unclear D gene. The CDR3 is made up of 11 amino acids. Germline CDR1 and CDR2: KGHDR and SFDVKD. The V end lost 2 bases, the J end lost 5 bases, and 3 bases lay between the germline ends. This CDR3 is CATSDSDEQYF. CDR3 in DNA: TGTGCCACCAGTGATTCTGACGAGCAGTACTTC.

The rearrangement uses TRBV6-6 and TRBJ2-1; 8 nucleotides align to TRBD1. The germline CDR1 and CDR2 sequences are MNHNY and SVGAGI (reference sequence). V gave up 0 bases and J gave up 6 bases; unmatched junction bases: 7. The CDR3 length is 16 residues. CDR3 in amino acids: CASSYSLGQAGNEQFF. In nucleotides, the CDR3 is TGTGCCAGCAGTTACTCGTTGGGACAGGCGGGCAATGAGCAGTTCTTC.

This clone was detected once. The chain recombines TRBV28 with TRBJ2-3; D gene ambiguous. Trimming removed 3 bases at V and 2 bases at J, with 9 bases between. The germline gives CDR1 MDHEN, CDR2 SYDVKM. CDR3 length equals 14 residues. In DNA, the CDR3 is TGTGCCAGCAGTTTCCCGCCTAACACAGATACGCAGTATTTT. It codes for CASSFPPNTDTQYF. Variable domain in full (rest from reference TRBV28 and TRBJ2-3): DVKVTQSSRYLVKRTGEKVFLECVQDMDHENMFWYRQDPGLGLRLIYFSYDVKMKEKGDIPEGYSVSREKKERFSLILESASTNQTSMYLCASSFPPNTDTQYFGPGTRLTVL.

This chain links TRBV5-1 with TRBJ2-1, with unresolved D. Germline loops: CDR1 SGHRS, CDR2 YFSETQ. Between the trimmed V and J ends, which lost 0 bases and 4 bases, there was a span of 5 bases. The CDR3 length is 13 residues. The CDR3 DNA follows: TGCGCCAGCAGCTTGGAGCGATACAATGAGCAGTTCTTC. Translation: CASSLERYNEQFF.

This chain uses TRBV7-3 with TRBJ2-7, with 9 bases lining up with TRBD2. The CDR3 is 14 residues long. After removal of 3 bases from V and 2 bases from J, the junction contained 2 bases not matched to a gene. Germline V gene lookup returns CDR1 SGHTA and CDR2 FQGTGA. For the CDR3, the DNA is TGTGCCAGCAGCTTTACTAGCGGGCCCTACGAGCAGTACTTC. Translation gives CASSFTSGPYEQYF.